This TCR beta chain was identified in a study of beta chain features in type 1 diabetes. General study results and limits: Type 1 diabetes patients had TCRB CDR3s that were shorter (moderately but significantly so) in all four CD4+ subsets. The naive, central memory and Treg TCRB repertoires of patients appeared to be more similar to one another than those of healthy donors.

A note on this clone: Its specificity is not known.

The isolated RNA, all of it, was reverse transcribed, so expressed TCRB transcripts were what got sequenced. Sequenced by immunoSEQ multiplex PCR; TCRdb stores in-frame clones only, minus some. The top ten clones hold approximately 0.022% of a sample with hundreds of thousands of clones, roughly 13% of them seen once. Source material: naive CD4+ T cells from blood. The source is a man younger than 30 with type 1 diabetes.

Here the CDR3 DNA reads TGTGCCAGCAGTTACTCTACAGTATCGGACTACACCTTC. Amino acid sequence: CASSYSTVSDYTF. The chain has TRBV6-5 and TRBJ1-2, with D uncertain. Trimming removed 0 bases at V and 10 bases at J, with 12 bases between. The CDR3 loop spans 13 amino acids. CDR1 is MNHEY and CDR2 is SVGAGI in the germline V gene.